What follows are 15 T cell receptor beta chains derived from one specimen sequenced in a study of blood T cells in healthy people across ages. Primed by a sample-barcoded 5' primer and a J-beta primer mix, a second PCR proceeded for about 6 to 11 cycles. TCRdb reprocessed the 5' RACE reads with MiXCR, giving one entry per CDR3 protein. There are about 570,000 distinct CDR3 sequences in the sample; 27% occur only once, and over 3.5% lies in the top ten. This sample also belongs to another study, concerning T cells of mothers and their children.

The specimen was blood. These receptors were collected from a boy aged 2-15 years in good health.

A few counts support this clonotype. The genes are TRBV29-1 and TRBJ2-2; 9 positions match TRBD2. From germline, CDR1 is SQVTM and CDR2 ANQGSEA. This CDR3 is built from 15 residues. V lost 0 bases to trimming and J lost 4 bases; unmatched junction nucleotides: 3. In nucleotides, the CDR3 is TGCAGCGTTGAAGAGCTAGCGGGACGCACCGGGGAGCTGTTTTTT. It translates to CSVEELAGRTGELFF.

This chain joins TRBV29-1 and TRBJ2-5; 7 nucleotides match TRBD2. The CDR3 is made up of 12 amino acids. CDR1 SQVTM and CDR2 ANQGSEA come from the germline V gene. Trimming took 7 bases from V and 5 from J; bases not matched to a gene: 7. The CDR3 DNA reads as TGCAGCGCCCCGAGGGACTACGAGACCCAGTACTTC. Residues: CSAPRDYETQYF. Drawing the rest from reference TRBV29-1 and TRBJ2-5, the complete variable domain is SAVISQKPSRDICQRGTSLTIQCQVDSQVTMMFWYRQQPGQSLTLIATANQGSEATYESGFVIDKFPISRPNLTFSTLTVSNMSPEDSSIYLCSAPRDYETQYFGPGTRLLVL.

There are a few counts of this clonotype. V is TRBV7-8 and J is TRBJ1-5; D is undetermined. The CDR3 has 16 residues. Trimming left V 1 base short and J 5 bases short, with 15 bases between. Germline V gene sequence: CDR1 SGHVS, CDR2 FQNEAQ. CDR3 DNA sequence: TGTGCCAGCAGCTTAGTGTCTCGGGGATCGGATCAGCCCCAGCATTTT. It is translated as CASSLVSRGSDQPQHF.

Only a few counts were recorded for this clonotype. This chain joins TRBV12-3 or TRBV12-4 and TRBJ1-3; 9 nucleotides line up with TRBD1. The V and J ends lost 5 bases and 4 bases, in that order; junction bases with no gene match: 9. The CDR3 has 16 amino acids. The CDR3 coding sequence is TGTGCCAGCAGTGCTAACACAGGGGGCGCCGGAAACACCATATATTTT. Protein sequence: CASSANTGGAGNTIYF.

The chain carries TRBV5-1 and TRBJ1-4; the D gene is possibly TRBD1 (5 bases). V shed 5 bases and J shed 2 bases, with 10 bases lying between them. This CDR3 comprises 14 residues. Germline lookup yields CDR1 SGHRS and CDR2 YFSETQ. CDR3 sequence reads: CASSSGATNEKLFF. CDR3 nucleotides: TGCGCCAGCAGTAGCGGGGCGACTAATGAAAAACTGTTTTTT.

The chain couples TRBV5-6 to TRBJ1-4; D is perhaps TRBD1 (5 bases). The CDR3 is 16 residues long. The V gene lost 4 bases and the J gene lost 7 bases, with 20 bases spanning the gap. Germline V gives CDR1 SGHDT, CDR2 YYEEEE. The CDR3 DNA sequence: TGTGCCAGCAGCGTCCGCCCTCAGGGACCTTTTGAAAAACTGTTTTTT. Translated: CASSVRPQGPFEKLFF. Full variable domain (outside the CDR3, taken from reference TRBV5-6 and TRBJ1-4): DAGVTQSPTHLIKTRGQQVTLRCSPKSGHDTVSWYQQALGQGPQFIFQYYEEEERQRGNFPDRFSGHQFPNYSSELNVNALLLGDSALYLCASSVRPQGPFEKLFFGSGTQLSVL.

The J gene is TRBJ2-5, the V gene TRBV15; 9 bases align to TRBD1. The assigned J gene may be wrong: the sequence end matches TRBJ2-1 better. CDR3 length: 14 residues. Germline V lookup: CDR1 LNHNV, CDR2 YYDKDF (reference sequence). The CDR3 loop is CAIGGQGGFNEQFF. The CDR3 coding sequence is TGTGCCATAGGGGGACAGGGAGGGTTCAATGAGCAGTTCTTC.

This clonotype was counted a few times. The chain links TRBV12-3 or TRBV12-4 to TRBJ1-2; D is undetermined. V was pared by 8 bases and J by 4 bases, with 11 bases between. The length of the CDR3 is 12 residues. The CDR3 DNA reads TGTGCCAGCTCTACAGAAGGCTATGGCTACACCTTC. Amino acid sequence: CASSTEGYGYTF.

This clonotype has only a few counts. This chain joins TRBV7-9 and TRBJ2-7, with TRBD1 matching 7 bases. In germline, CDR1 is SEHNR, CDR2 FQNEAQ (reference sequence). With V trimmed by 2 bases and J by 9 bases, 10 bases remained unmatched. The CDR3 totals 14 residues. As DNA, the CDR3 is TGTGCCAGCAGCTTATGGGACAGCCCCTTGGGGCAGTACTTC. The encoded protein is CASSLWDSPLGQYF.

This clonotype was found a few times. V usage is TRBV7-2 and J usage is TRBJ2-5; the match to TRBD2 covers 7 bases. Trimming at V came to 2 bases and at J to 5 bases, leaving 8 bases not matched to a gene. This CDR3 comprises 15 residues. Looked up from germline, CDR1 is SGHTA and CDR2 is FQGNSA. CDR3 protein: CASSLIPGGGETQYF. The CDR3 DNA follows: TGTGCCAGCAGCTTAATCCCGGGGGGAGGGGAGACCCAGTACTTC.

The V gene is TRBV6-5, the J gene TRBJ2-7; 9 nucleotides match TRBD2. The CDR3 is 18 amino acids. V gave up 0 bases and J gave up 2 bases; unmatched junction bases: 11. The germline V gene encodes CDR1 MNHEY and CDR2 SVGAGI. CDR3 sequence: CASSYSSLAGWGPYEQYF. The CDR3 nucleotides are TGTGCCAGCAGTTACTCCTCCCTAGCGGGGTGGGGGCCCTACGAGCAGTACTTC.

This chain uses TRBV5-1 with TRBJ2-5; 13 nucleotides agree with TRBD2. Trimming took 2 bases from V and 7 from J; bases not matched to a gene: 5. This CDR3 has 15 residues. The germline gives CDR1 SGHRS, CDR2 YFSETQ. The CDR3 reads CASSLPTSGGRTQYF. For the CDR3, the DNA is TGCGCCAGCAGCTTACCGACTAGCGGGGGGCGGACCCAGTACTTC.

This clonotype was observed at least ten times. The chain links TRBV25-1 to TRBJ1-1; 7 bases fit TRBD1. The CDR3 spans 12 residues. V was clipped by 5 bases and J by 9 bases; unmatched bases: 6. Germline loops: CDR1 MGHDK, CDR2 SYGVNS. CDR3 sequence (DNA): TGTGCCAGCAGTCCGGGACAGCCCCAAGCTTTCTTT. Protein sequence: CASSPGQPQAFF.

The chain employs TRBV29-1 and TRBJ2-5; the D gene is possibly TRBD2 (5 bases). CDR1 is SQVTM and CDR2 is ANQGSEA in the germline V gene. CDR3 length: 12 amino acids. Trimming left V 2 bases short and J 3 bases short, with 7 bases between. CDR3 coding DNA: TGCAGCGTTGAAAGACTAAAAGAGACCCAGTACTTC. Residues: CSVERLKETQYF.

The gene calls are TRBV2 and TRBJ2-5; 13 positions agree with TRBD2. The J call may be wrong; the DNA end is better matched by TRBJ2-1. This CDR3 has 15 amino acids. The germline gives CDR1 SNHLY, CDR2 FYNNEI. The CDR3 sequence: CASSATSGGINEQFF. DNA for the CDR3: TGTGCCAGCAGTGCGACTAGCGGGGGGATCAATGAGCAGTTCTTC.